Each of the 12 T cell receptor beta chains below was sequenced from the same sample in a study of T-cell reconstitution after alpha-beta-depleted transplantation in children. As it was prepared, the TCRbeta library received unique molecular identifiers. TCRdb independently ran MiXCR on the PCR reads; one entry per CDR3 protein. Of around 300,000 distinct CDR3 sequences listed, 9.5% to 13% are singletons. The sequenced sample was peripheral blood, obtained 180 days after TCRalphabeta/CD19-depleted stem cell transplant. The receptors shown here come from a male patient aged 2-10 years who had a stem cell transplant for chronic granulomatous disease, so the T cells may come from the graft donor.

This clonotype was seen ten or more times. The chain has TRBV20-1 and TRBJ2-5; TRBD2 might be the D (6 bases). CDR3 length: 15 residues. V lost 6 bases and J 5 bases, leaving 22 bases between the germline ends. Germline CDR1 DFQATT, CDR2 SNEGSKA (reference sequence). The CDR3 reads CSAHLRVLAGETQYF. Here the CDR3 DNA reads TGCAGTGCCCACCTTAGGGTGCTGGCGGGGGAGACCCAGTACTTC.

In this sample, this clonotype turned up many times. V and J are TRBV20-1 and TRBJ1-6; the D is unclear. Germline V gives CDR1 DFQATT, CDR2 SNEGSKA (reference sequence). V was cut by 0 bases and J by 7 bases, with 13 bases left in between. The CDR3 covers 15 residues. For the CDR3, the DNA is TGCAGTGCTAGAGATAGTCCTACCGGAAATTCACCCCTCCACTTT. Its translation: CSARDSPTGNSPLHF.

This clonotype showed up many times. The genes are TRBV12-3 or TRBV12-4 and TRBJ2-1; the D gene is possibly TRBD2 (5 bases). The V end was cut by 0 bases, the J end by 1 base, with 10 bases between. The CDR3 totals 16 residues. The CDR3 is CASSLADQRSYNEQFF. The CDR3 DNA reads TGTGCCAGCAGTTTAGCGGACCAGCGGTCCTACAATGAGCAGTTCTTC.

This clonotype was counted at least ten times. The chain uses TRBV20-1 and TRBJ2-3, with TRBD2 identical over 7 bases. Germline CDR1 is DFQATT and CDR2 is SNEGSKA (reference sequence). Trimming cost V 3 bases and J 2 bases; bases outside gene matches: 20. CDR3 length: 19 amino acids. The CDR3 loop reads CSASSLRRRGGSYTDTQYF. The DNA of the CDR3 is TGCAGTGCTAGTTCCCTTCGTCGCCGCGGCGGGAGTTACACAGATACGCAGTATTTT.

This clonotype was seen repeatedly, ten times or more. The chain links TRBV7-8 to TRBJ2-2; D remains unclear. CDR3 length: 13 residues. Germline V gives CDR1 SGHVS, CDR2 FQNEAQ. V shed 10 bases and J shed 2 bases, with 11 bases lying between them. CDR3 sequence: CANLVTNTGELFF. CDR3 bases: TGTGCCAACCTTGTGACTAACACCGGGGAGCTGTTTTTT.

Comments on this clonotype: With a much larger clone just one base away, this may be a read error. This CDR3 fails to terminate in the conserved phenylalanine or tryptophan, so it likely reflects a read error. J is TRBJ2-1 and V is TRBV7-8, with TRBD2 matching 10 bases. Germline assignment: CDR1 SGHVS and CDR2 FQNEAQ. V lost 4 bases and J lost 6; bases outside the gene matches: 6. The length of the CDR3 is 15 residues. The CDR3 sequence: CASSSSGRALNEQFL. CDR3 nucleotide sequence: TGTGCCAGCAGCTCGAGCGGGAGGGCCCTCAATGAGCAGTTCTTA.

This clonotype occurred many times. The rearrangement joins TRBV28 to TRBJ2-3; 7 bases line up with TRBD2. The CDR3 is made up of 18 amino acids. Germline V gives CDR1 MDHEN, CDR2 SYDVKM. With V trimmed by 2 bases and J by 0 bases, 11 bases remained unmatched. The CDR3 DNA reads as TGTGCCAGCAGTTTAGCGGGGGTCTGGGGATCTAGCACAGATACGCAGTATTTT. Residues: CASSLAGVWGSSTDTQYF.

This clonotype was observed many times. The chain couples TRBV20-1 to TRBJ2-7; possible D gene TRBD2, 5 bases. There are 14 residues in the CDR3. CDR1 DFQATT and CDR2 SNEGSKA come from the germline V gene (reference sequence). The V end was cut by 1 base, the J end by 3 bases, with 13 bases between. The CDR3 nucleotides are TGCAGTGCTAGAGGCCCTAGACTACTCTACGAGCAGTACTTC. Translating it yields CSARGPRLLYEQYF.

This clonotype was seen at least ten times. V gene TRBV27 combines with J gene TRBJ2-7; the D gene is possibly TRBD2 (5 bases). Germline CDR1 MNHEY, CDR2 SMNVEV (reference sequence). The CDR3 has 13 residues. V lost 0 bases to trimming and J lost 7 bases, with 10 bases between them. The CDR3 region has the DNA TGTGCCAGCAGTTTATCGAGGGCCCGGGAGCAGTACTTC. Its translation: CASSLSRAREQYF.

This clonotype was found a few times. This rearrangement joins TRBV18 to TRBJ2-5; weak D call: TRBD1 (6 bases). Trimming removed 2 bases at V and 5 bases at J, with 15 bases between. CDR1 and CDR2 from the germline V gene are KGHSH and LQKENI. The CDR3 runs 15 residues. CDR3 coding DNA: TGTGCCAGCTCACCAGTGCAGGGGCCGAGTGAGACCCAGTACTTC. Residues: CASSPVQGPSETQYF.

This clonotype was picked up many times. V usage is TRBV24-1 and J usage is TRBJ2-1, with D maybe TRBD1 (5 bases). CDR3 size: 16 residues. V was clipped by 2 bases and J by 1 base, with 11 bases between them. The germline gives CDR1 KGHDR, CDR2 SFDVKD. This CDR3 reads CATSDSGIISYNEQFF. CDR3 bases: TGTGCCACCAGTGATTCAGGGATAATATCCTACAATGAGCAGTTCTTC.

V is TRBV7-8 and J is TRBJ2-2, with D uncertain. The germline gives CDR1 SGHVS, CDR2 FQNEAQ. This CDR3 has 12 residues. V lost 5 bases to trimming and J lost 7 bases, with 8 bases between them. The CDR3 nucleotides are TGTGCCAGCAGCCGGTTGCTCGGGGAGCTGTTTTTT. Amino acids: CASSRLLGELFF.